Given below is one TCR beta chain in context. Antigen unknown. These data are taken from a study of cytomegalovirus exposure and HLA in healthy donors. Study overall: Some 200 million T cells yielded approximately 100 million unique TCR beta sequences, as an earlier analysis found.

13 Jbeta primers and 60 Vbeta primers were used for the PCR. The repertoire was sequenced with immunoSEQ multiplex PCR; TCRdb's copy has only in-frame clones and lacks some. The sample shows approximately 180,000 clones, around 84% of them seen only once. General study results and limits: TCR sequences were mostly rare, though some public TCRs occurred in many donors.

Nominally healthy donors were sampled, though unrecorded immune exposures were likely. This clonotype originated in a woman aged 18-35 years in good health and CMV-seronegative. Sequenced: PBMCs.

CDR3 in amino acids: CAIKKDTSYEQYF. CDR3 DNA: TGTGCCATCAAGAAGGACACTTCCTACGAGCAGTACTTC. V gene TRBV10-3 combines with J gene TRBJ2-7; possible D gene TRBD1, 5 bases. Germline loops: CDR1 ENHRY, CDR2 SYGVKD. V was pared by 7 bases and J by 1 base, with 11 bases between. This CDR3 spans 13 amino acids.